This is a list of T cell receptor beta chains from one sample in a study of blood T cells in healthy people across ages. TCRdb processed the 5' RACE reads anew with MiXCR; each CDR3 protein has one entry. The sample lists roughly 1.5 million distinct CDR3 sequences, 42% occurring once. Sequenced material: blood. All receptors come from a woman aged 18-29 years in good health. Both conserved end residues are part of each CDR3. Each record gives: clone size, V gene, CDR3 protein. Clone size is not always given. Where it is, it says once, few, many or a class for expanded clones.

clone_size: -
v_call: TRBV6-5
cdr3_aa: CASSYSRQGLGNQPQHF

clone_size: -
v_call: TRBV7-2
cdr3_aa: CASSLTSGGAHTQYF

clone_size: few
v_call: TRBV7-2
cdr3_aa: CASSHGLSTDTQYF

clone_size: few
v_call: TRBV2
cdr3_aa: CASSDLVRGLEQFF

clone_size: -
v_call: TRBV2
cdr3_aa: CASRPGLSHNEQFF

clone_size: -
v_call: TRBV9
cdr3_aa: CASSGVPLAAPGETQYF

clone_size: -
v_call: TRBV6-5
cdr3_aa: CASRYSDTQYF

clone_size: -
v_call: TRBV25-1
cdr3_aa: CASSELIEQYF

clone_size: -
v_call: TRBV20-1
cdr3_aa: CSARKDSGYGYTF

clone_size: many
v_call: TRBV7-2
cdr3_aa: CASSSFGEQFF

clone_size: -
v_call: TRBV2
cdr3_aa: CACSEFTSGRVPVGELFF

clone_size: -
v_call: TRBV6-1
cdr3_aa: CAWGEGETDTQYF

clone_size: -
v_call: TRBV4-3
cdr3_aa: CASREGPRRGVGELFF

clone_size: -
v_call: TRBV19
cdr3_aa: CASSIQGPSSNQPQHF

clone_size: -
v_call: TRBV7-2
cdr3_aa: CASSSDFGTGELFF

clone_size: few
v_call: TRBV6-5
cdr3_aa: CASSYSTLAYQETQYF

clone_size: -
v_call: TRBV12-3/TRBV12-4
cdr3_aa: CASSPGTHFERADTQYF

clone_size: few
v_call: TRBV7-2
cdr3_aa: CASSTGDGSGYTF

clone_size: -
v_call: TRBV28
cdr3_aa: CASSSDNLTYSNQPQHF

clone_size: -
v_call: TRBV5-1
cdr3_aa: CASSLEGGHNTGELFF

clone_size: -
v_call: TRBV7-2
cdr3_aa: CASSSGTSGYNVQFF

clone_size: few
v_call: TRBV29-1
cdr3_aa: CSVDWGTGELFF

clone_size: -
v_call: TRBV20-1
cdr3_aa: CSASARLAIYNEQFF

clone_size: -
v_call: TRBV5-5
cdr3_aa: CASLGYTGANVLTF

clone_size: few
v_call: TRBV5-1
cdr3_aa: CASSLAERGLEQYF

clone_size: few
v_call: TRBV10-3
cdr3_aa: CATRPLSSYNEQFF

clone_size: few
v_call: TRBV2
cdr3_aa: CASRAGGTGELFF

clone_size: -
v_call: TRBV5-1
cdr3_aa: CASSKETGQGLTDTQYF

clone_size: few
v_call: TRBV5-1
cdr3_aa: CASSLGTGRISNYGYTF

clone_size: -
v_call: TRBV4-1
cdr3_aa: CASSREDSKSGNTIYF

clone_size: -
v_call: TRBV20-1
cdr3_aa: CSARRADYEQYF

clone_size: -
v_call: TRBV9
cdr3_aa: CASTSGTYNSPLHF

clone_size: few
v_call: TRBV4-3
cdr3_aa: CASSQDVPRVAGDTDTQYF

clone_size: -
v_call: TRBV27
cdr3_aa: CASSIRTSGGAQETQYF

clone_size: few
v_call: TRBV7-2
cdr3_aa: CASSLVSSGSIADTQYF

clone_size: few
v_call: TRBV9
cdr3_aa: CASSGAPHTEAFF

clone_size: -
v_call: TRBV27
cdr3_aa: CASRPTGTGWYNEQFF

clone_size: -
v_call: TRBV25-1
cdr3_aa: CASSGRAGGELFF

clone_size: -
v_call: TRBV7-2
cdr3_aa: CASSLASGRENEQFF

clone_size: -
v_call: TRBV20-1
cdr3_aa: CSVTTGSYEQFF

clone_size: few
v_call: TRBV15
cdr3_aa: CATSRVGTAYEQYF

clone_size: -
v_call: TRBV6-5
cdr3_aa: CASSLDRGRTLYGYTF

clone_size: -
v_call: TRBV5-1
cdr3_aa: CASSDRDRTMNTEAFF

clone_size: -
v_call: TRBV6-2/TRBV6-3
cdr3_aa: CASSAPAGSDTQYF